The text below deals with one T cell receptor (beta chain). The clone's antigen remains unknown. Per-base quality was not reported, and no clone a single base away is much larger than it. These data come from a study of cytomegalovirus exposure and HLA in healthy donors (dated by TCRdb to 2016 to 2017). About the study as a whole: In an earlier analysis of fewer than 750 of the donors, 276 Gb of sequence data and just under 120 million unique TCR beta sequences from roughly 180 million T cells were reported. An early release that covered approximately 600 HLA-typed donors contained approximately 300 gigabases of sequencing data and about 84 million unique TCR sequences. The genetic ancestry cluster associated with self-reported Caucasian donors included 81% of the 398 genotyped donors. The study aimed to test whether signatures of past pathogen exposure could be identified by cataloging public T cell receptors. The study used immunosequencing to profile the T cell repertoires of under 700 subjects and linked those repertoires to cytomegalovirus serostatus. Along with the roughly 700-subject first cohort, a separate validation cohort of around 110 different subjects was used. To predict cytomegalovirus infection status, the study brought together high-throughput TCR immunosequencing, statistical association of individual TCRs with disease status, and machine learning. A later analysis re-analyzed previously published TCR beta repertoires from roughly 630 donors and added high-resolution HLA genotyping to study TCR occurrence patterns. In the later analysis, no new phenotypic data were used to find candidate immune exposures; instead, reliance was placed on TCR beta sequences and their occurrence across donors. To decide whether each TCR beta V gene segment behaved as functional or pseudogenic, an earlier analysis of some 570 of the donors relied on high-throughput TCR beta sequencing. Donor age, sex, ethnicity and CMV serostatus were compiled alongside the repertoire data. In a later genetic analysis, genome-wide SNP genotypes for about 60% of the 666 donors were used, and that subset was treated as a discovery cohort. All discovery cohort repertoires had been generated using a single sequencing platform. Class I and class II HLA loci were covered by the typing at four-digit resolution. The number of typed donors differed by locus: about 620-630 for A, B, C, DRB1 and DQB1; approximately 520 for DQA1; roughly 600 for DPA1; and 450 to 480 for DPB1. Because of strong linkage in the cohort, roughly five DR-DQ haplotypes were treated as single units for association and clustering. Among 398 genotyped donors of the cohort, an average of roughly 230,000 unique TCR beta nucleotide sequences was sequenced per donor, of which about 18% were non-productive. Results the study describes overall, beyond this receptor: Some IMGT-functional V segments, including TRBV6-2 and TRBV6-3, could not be told apart with the 87-base-pair reads, so those segments were excluded. Sequencing depth was assumed to be roughly uniform across donors in the presence/absence analyses, though that assumption may not hold. In a later analysis, 15,000 to 20,000 TCR beta sequences were associated with specific HLA alleles at a false discovery rate of 0.05. In this cohort, only TCR beta chains were sequenced, and detectable features were limited by the absence of alpha or paired-chain data. Because HLA typing was unavailable for some donors at each locus, only the typed subset was used in association tests. In a later genetic analysis, a missense DCLRE1C variant was associated with V-gene and J-gene trimming of TCR beta chains, and the association was replicated in an independent cohort. Strong co-occurrence of HLA alleles, especially DR and DQ, made assigning TCR associations to individual alleles difficult. In an earlier analysis of over 550 of the donors, most TCR beta V segments were observed in productive rearrangements about 90% or about 30% of the time, broadly matching IMGT annotations. In a later genetic analysis, fewer N-insertions in productive TCRs were reported among donors in an Asian-associated ancestry cluster than the approximately 630-donor mean. The sequencing pipeline was judged likely to have produced a cluster of highly shared sequence variants as a technical artifact. According to a later analysis, parvovirus B19, influenza, CMV and Epstein-Barr virus appeared linked to several top co-occurrence clusters. The earlier analysis of about 600 of the donors excluded around 17 rarely observed V segments, including chromosome 9 orphons, because counts were too low. The classifier was reported to diagnose cytomegalovirus status with high specificity and sensitivity in both the original and validation cohorts. The study listed 150 to 200 TCR beta chains as associated with cytomegalovirus. Immune exposure information for the cohort was limited to CMV serostatus. It was suggested by the authors that the approach could potentially be generalized to other disease states and immunological phenotypes. According to a later analysis, most CMV-associated TCR beta chains appeared to be HLA-restricted, and the HLA associations seemed to be driven largely by CMV exposure. Most TCR sequences were seen in very few donors, while some public TCRs were found in many individuals. Linkage disequilibrium might explain the correlated functional status among segregating V segments, but an unknown experimental factor could not be ruled out. In vitro tests confirmed that a few of the cytomegalovirus-associated TCR beta chains recognize cytomegalovirus antigens. In a later analysis, TCR association rates were found to vary across HLA loci, with the most associated TCRs seen for DRB1 alleles and the fewest for HLA-C alleles. A further reported finding was that TCR beta sequences accurately predicted the HLA-A and HLA-B alleles for most subjects in the first cohort. In a later analysis, HLA-associated TCR beta chains were found to be more clonally expanded and to have lower generation probabilities than equally common non-associated chains.

Looking up the germline V gene (reference sequence) yields CDR1 SEHNR and CDR2 FQNEAQ. Relative to germline, V is 5 bases shorter and J is 2 bases shorter, with 13 bases between their ends. Reading from cysteine to phenylalanine, the CDR3 counts 14 amino acids. Only the CDR3 part of the read is kept: 42 bases, read in frame from the first base. Receptor libraries were prepared by the immunoSEQ multiplex PCR assay. For the multiplex PCR, a mixture combining 60 forward primers for TCR Vbeta segments and 13 reverse primers for TCR Jbeta segments was used. The CDR3 region of rearranged TCR beta genes was amplified from genomic DNA with a multiplex PCR assay. The amplified TCR beta libraries were sequenced on the Illumina HiSeq System as 87-base-pair reads. The study's own analysis went as follows. Across the 666 repertoires, a later analysis counted roughly 77 million unique TCR beta chains, about 10 million of which were shared by at least two donors. Raw reads were error-corrected and collapsed into unique sequences by a nearest-neighbor algorithm in which closely related sequences were merged to remove PCR and sequencing errors. To assign V, D and J gene segments, CDR3 sequences were aligned to IMGT reference sequences. Each retained sequence needed at least a six-nucleotide match to both a V gene segment and a J gene segment. A rearrangement counted as productive if the CDR3 had no stop codons and remained in frame with V and J, and every other rearrangement counted as non-productive. Following IMGT convention, CDR3 was defined as the stretch from the second conserved V-encoded cysteine to the conserved J-encoded phenylalanine. Sequences without an unambiguous match to a single V gene segment were excluded from the earlier analysis of several hundred of the donors. An earlier analysis of a few hundred of the donors called V segments functional above 56.7% productive rearrangements and segregating when the between-donor standard deviation exceeded 5%. A statistical classification framework was developed to diagnose cytomegalovirus status using the catalog of TCR beta chain sequences. In a later analysis, V and J genes were assigned by comparing TCR nucleotide sequences against IMGT/GENE-DB human TR gene sequences. In a later analysis, CDR3 sequences and most-parsimonious VDJ recombination scenarios were assigned using the TCRdist pipeline. In a later analysis, each TCR beta chain was defined by its CDR3 amino acid sequence together with its V-gene family, and reads without a unique V-gene family were excluded. In a later analysis, several hundred highly shared, low-generation-probability nucleotide sequences were removed to address suspected cross-contamination and a sequencing artifact. For each public chain, a later analysis derived a clonal expansion index from normalized ranks of inferred template counts within each repertoire. In a later analysis, generation probabilities were computed using a VDJ recombination model fitted to out-of-frame rearrangements, and the results were checked against IGoR. In a later analysis, hypergeometric tests were used to score TCR-TCR, TCR-HLA and TCR-CMV co-occurrence, with a repertoire-size bias correction applied to TCR pairs. In a later analysis, false discovery rates were estimated by permuting HLA or CMV assignments 20 times. In a later analysis, co-occurring TCRs were grouped with DBSCAN, and TCRdist sequence similarity was added when clustering was performed within HLA-allele-positive subsets. Repertoires with fewer than 30,000 or more than 120,000 public chains, plus five repertoires with anomalous nucleotide sharing, were excluded from co-occurrence clustering. The immuneACCESS repertoire file appears here via TCRdb, limited to in-frame rearrangements. These files lack a portion of the clones; in checked studies, under half of the deficit traces to unresolved V genes, and the cause of the others is not known. V, J and clone size were drawn from that table, and D and trimming were deduced from the DNA. The sample yields about 190,000 clones; roughly 81% were counted once. Clones ranked in the top ten supply about 3.1% of the sample.

The cohort comprised several hundred healthy bone marrow donors. At the time of sampling, all cohort members were nominally healthy, though unrecorded immune exposures were likely present. The donor tested CMV seropositive and was one of the 289 seropositive cohort members. A peripheral blood sample was collected from each donor, and TCR beta sequencing was performed on peripheral blood mononuclear cells. Genomic DNA extraction from the blood cell samples was performed with the Qiagen DNeasy Blood Extraction Kit. The chain links TRBV7-9 with TRBJ2-7; perhaps TRBD1 is the D gene, with 5 bases matching. The material sequenced was PBMCs. The receptor's source is a woman in her twenties or thirties in good health and CMV-seropositive. The DNA reads as follows: TGTGCCAGCAGCCAGACAGTCACCCCCTACGAGCAGTACTTC. Translated, it gives CASSQTVTPYEQYF. Reference TRBV7-9 and TRBJ2-7 genes cover what lies past the CDR3, so the full variable domain is DTGVSQNPRHKITKRGQNVTFRCDPISEHNRLYWYRQTLGQGPEFLTYFQNEAQLEKSRLLSDRFSAERPKGSFSTLEIQRTEQGDSAMYLCASSQTVTPYEQYFGPGTRLTVT.